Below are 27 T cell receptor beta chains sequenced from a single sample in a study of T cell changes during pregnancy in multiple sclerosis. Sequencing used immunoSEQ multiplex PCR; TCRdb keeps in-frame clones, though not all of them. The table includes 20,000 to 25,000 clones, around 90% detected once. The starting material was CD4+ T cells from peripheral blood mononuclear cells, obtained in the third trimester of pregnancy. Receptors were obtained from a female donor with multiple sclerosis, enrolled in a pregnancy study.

The CDR3 region has the DNA TGTGCCAGCAGCGAAACAGGGTTTGGGACCGGGGAGCTGTTTTTT. It codes for CASSETGFGTGELFF. V usage is TRBV7-3 and J usage is TRBJ2-2, with a possible D match to TRBD1 (6 bases). CDR1 and CDR2 (germline): SGHTA, FQGTGA. The V gene lost 5 bases and the J gene lost 5 bases, with 15 bases spanning the gap. The CDR3 loop spans 15 amino acids.

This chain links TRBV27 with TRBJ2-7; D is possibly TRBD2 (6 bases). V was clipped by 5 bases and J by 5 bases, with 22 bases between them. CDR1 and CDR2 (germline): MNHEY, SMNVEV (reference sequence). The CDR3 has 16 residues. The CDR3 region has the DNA TGTGCCAGCAGTAGTGTAGGGTGGGGTAGCGGCAACGAGCAGTACTTC. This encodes CASSSVGWGSGNEQYF.

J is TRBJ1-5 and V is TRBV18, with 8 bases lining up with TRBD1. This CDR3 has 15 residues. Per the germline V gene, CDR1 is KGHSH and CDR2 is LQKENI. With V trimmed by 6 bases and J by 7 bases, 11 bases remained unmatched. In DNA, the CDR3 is TGTGCCAGCTCGGGTGGACAGGGAATTGAACAGCCCCAGCATTTT. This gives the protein CASSGGQGIEQPQHF.

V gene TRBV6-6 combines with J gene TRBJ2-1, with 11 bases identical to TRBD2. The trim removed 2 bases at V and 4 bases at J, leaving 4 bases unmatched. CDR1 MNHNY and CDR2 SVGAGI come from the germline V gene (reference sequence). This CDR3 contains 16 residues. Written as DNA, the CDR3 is TGTGCCAGCAGTTACGGGACTAGCGGACCTTACAATGAGCAGTTCTTC. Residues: CASSYGTSGPYNEQFF.

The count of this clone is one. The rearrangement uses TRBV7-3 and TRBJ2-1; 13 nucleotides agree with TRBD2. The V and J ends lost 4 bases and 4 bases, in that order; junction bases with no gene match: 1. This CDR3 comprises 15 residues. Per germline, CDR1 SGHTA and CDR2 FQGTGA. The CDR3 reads CASSSGLAGYNEQFF. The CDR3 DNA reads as TGTGCCAGCAGCTCGGGACTAGCGGGGTACAATGAGCAGTTCTTC.

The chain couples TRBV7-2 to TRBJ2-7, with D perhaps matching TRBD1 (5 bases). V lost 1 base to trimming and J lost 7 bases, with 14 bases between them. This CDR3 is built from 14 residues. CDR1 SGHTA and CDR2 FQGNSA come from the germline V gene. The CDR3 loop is CASSLVPQVGEQYF. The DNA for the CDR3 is TGTGCCAGCAGCTTAGTACCACAGGTAGGGGAGCAGTACTTC. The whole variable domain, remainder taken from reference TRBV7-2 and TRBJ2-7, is GAGVSQSPSNKVTEKGKDVELRCDPISGHTALYWYRQSLGQGLEFLIYFQGNSAPDKSGLPSDRFSAERTGGSVSTLTIQRTQQEDSAVYLCASSLVPQVGEQYFGPGTRLTVT.

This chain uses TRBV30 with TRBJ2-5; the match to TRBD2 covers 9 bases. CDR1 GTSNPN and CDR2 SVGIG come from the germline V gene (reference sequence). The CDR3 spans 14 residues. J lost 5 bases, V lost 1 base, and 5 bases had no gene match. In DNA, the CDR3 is TGTGCCTGGAGTGGGCTAGCGGGGTTCGAGACCCAGTACTTC. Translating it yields CAWSGLAGFETQYF.

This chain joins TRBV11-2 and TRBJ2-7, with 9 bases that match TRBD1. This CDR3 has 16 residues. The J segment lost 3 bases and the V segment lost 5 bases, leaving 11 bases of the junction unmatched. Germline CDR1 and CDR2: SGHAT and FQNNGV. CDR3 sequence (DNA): TGTGCCAGCAGCCATGGGAGCCGGACAGGGGACTACGAGCAGTACTTC. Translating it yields CASSHGSRTGDYEQYF.

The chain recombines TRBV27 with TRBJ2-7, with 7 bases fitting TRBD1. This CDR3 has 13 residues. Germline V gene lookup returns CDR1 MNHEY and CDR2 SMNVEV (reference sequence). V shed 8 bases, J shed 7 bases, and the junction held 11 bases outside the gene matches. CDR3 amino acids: CASSWTGSGEQYF. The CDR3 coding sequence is TGTGCCAGCTCCTGGACAGGCTCGGGAGAGCAGTACTTC.

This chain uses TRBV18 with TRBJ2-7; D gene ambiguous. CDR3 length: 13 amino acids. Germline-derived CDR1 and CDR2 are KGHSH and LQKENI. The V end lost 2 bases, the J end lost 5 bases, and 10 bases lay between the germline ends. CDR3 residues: CASSPWQDNEQYF. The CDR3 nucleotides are TGTGCCAGCTCACCATGGCAGGATAACGAGCAGTACTTC. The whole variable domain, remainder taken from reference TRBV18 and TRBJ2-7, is NAGVMQNPRHLVRRRGQEARLRCSPMKGHSHVYWYRQLPEEGLKFMVYLQKENIIDESGMPKERFSAEFPKEGPSILRIQQVVRGDSAAYFCASSPWQDNEQYFGPGTRLTVT.

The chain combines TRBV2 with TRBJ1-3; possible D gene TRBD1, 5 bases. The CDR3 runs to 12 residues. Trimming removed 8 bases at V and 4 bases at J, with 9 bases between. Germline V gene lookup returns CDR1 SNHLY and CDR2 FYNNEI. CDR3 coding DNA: TGTGCCAGCCTCAAGGGGGGAAACACCATATATTTT. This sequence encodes CASLKGGNTIYF.

Here the CDR3 reads CAIRSSGRAINSPLHF. The CDR3 nucleotides read TGTGCCATCAGATCCTCAGGGAGGGCGATTAATTCACCCCTCCACTTT. This chain links TRBV10-3 with TRBJ1-6; perhaps TRBD1 as D (5 bases). The V and J ends lost 6 bases and 6 bases respectively, with 18 bases between them. The CDR3 spans 16 residues. Germline CDR1 reads ENHRY; CDR2 reads SYGVKD.

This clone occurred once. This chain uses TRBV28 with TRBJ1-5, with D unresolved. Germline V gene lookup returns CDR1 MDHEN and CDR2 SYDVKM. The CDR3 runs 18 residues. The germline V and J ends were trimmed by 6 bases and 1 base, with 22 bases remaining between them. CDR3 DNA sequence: TGTGCCAGCAGCCCCCCCTGGGCGACGGCGGGGAGCAATCAGCCCCAGCATTTT. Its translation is CASSPPWATAGSNQPQHF.

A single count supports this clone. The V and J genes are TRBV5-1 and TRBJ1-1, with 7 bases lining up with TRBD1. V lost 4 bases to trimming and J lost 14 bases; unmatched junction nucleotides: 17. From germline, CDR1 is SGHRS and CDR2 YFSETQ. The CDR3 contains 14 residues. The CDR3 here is CASSTGVPIKQLFF. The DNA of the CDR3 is TGCGCCAGCAGCACAGGGGTCCCCATAAAACAACTCTTCTTT.

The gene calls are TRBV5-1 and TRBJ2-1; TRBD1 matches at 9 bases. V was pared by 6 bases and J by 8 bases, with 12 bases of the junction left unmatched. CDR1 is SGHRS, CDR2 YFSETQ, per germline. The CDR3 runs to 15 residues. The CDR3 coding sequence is TGCGCCAGCAATAAAGGGACAGGGCCAGGGGATGAGCAGTTCTTC. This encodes CASNKGTGPGDEQFF.

CDR3 sequence reads: CASSFYYQGGGTEAFF. DNA of the CDR3: TGCGCCAGCAGCTTTTACTACCAGGGAGGGGGCACTGAAGCTTTCTTT. This chain connects TRBV5-1 to TRBJ1-1, with D perhaps matching TRBD1 (6 bases). This CDR3 spans 16 amino acids. Germline CDR1 is SGHRS and CDR2 is YFSETQ. Trimming took 2 bases from V and 4 from J, leaving 18 bases between them.

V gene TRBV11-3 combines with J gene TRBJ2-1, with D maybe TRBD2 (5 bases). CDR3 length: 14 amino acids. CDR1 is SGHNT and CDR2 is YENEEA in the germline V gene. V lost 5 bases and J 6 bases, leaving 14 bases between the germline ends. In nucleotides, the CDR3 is TGTGCCAGCAGCCCTCGCCGGGGTGTCAATGAGCAGTTCTTC. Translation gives CASSPRRGVNEQFF.

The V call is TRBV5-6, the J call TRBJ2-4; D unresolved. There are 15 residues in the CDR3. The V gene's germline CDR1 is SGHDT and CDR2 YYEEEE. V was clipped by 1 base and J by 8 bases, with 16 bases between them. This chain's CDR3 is CASSLFPGRLDIQYF. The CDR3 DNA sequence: TGTGCCAGCAGCTTGTTTCCAGGAAGGTTGGACATTCAGTACTTC.

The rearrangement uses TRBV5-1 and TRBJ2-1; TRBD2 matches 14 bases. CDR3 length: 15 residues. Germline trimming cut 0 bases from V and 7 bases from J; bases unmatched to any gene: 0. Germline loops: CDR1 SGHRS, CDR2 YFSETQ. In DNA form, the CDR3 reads TGCGCCAGCAGCTTGGGACTAGCGGGGGGGAATGAGCAGTTCTTC. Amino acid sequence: CASSLGLAGGNEQFF. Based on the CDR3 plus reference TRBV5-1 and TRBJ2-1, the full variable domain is KAGVTQTPRYLIKTRGQQVTLSCSPISGHRSVSWYQQTPGQGLQFLFEYFSETQRNKGNFPGRFSGRQFSNSRSEMNVSTLELGDSALYLCASSLGLAGGNEQFFGPGTRLTVL.

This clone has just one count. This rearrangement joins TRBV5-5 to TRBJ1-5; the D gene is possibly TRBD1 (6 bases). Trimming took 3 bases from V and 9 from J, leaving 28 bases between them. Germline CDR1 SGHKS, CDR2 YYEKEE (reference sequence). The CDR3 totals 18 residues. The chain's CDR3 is CASSWGLSARGRPGPQHF. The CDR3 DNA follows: TGTGCCAGCAGCTGGGGGCTATCGGCCAGGGGCCGACCAGGGCCCCAGCATTTT.

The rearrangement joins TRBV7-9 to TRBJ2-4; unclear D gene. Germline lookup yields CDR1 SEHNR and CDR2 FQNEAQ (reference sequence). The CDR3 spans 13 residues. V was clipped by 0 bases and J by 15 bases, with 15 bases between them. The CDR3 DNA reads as TGTGCCAGCAGCTTAGCGCCAGCCCCAGGCCTGTACTTC. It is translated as CASSLAPAPGLYF.

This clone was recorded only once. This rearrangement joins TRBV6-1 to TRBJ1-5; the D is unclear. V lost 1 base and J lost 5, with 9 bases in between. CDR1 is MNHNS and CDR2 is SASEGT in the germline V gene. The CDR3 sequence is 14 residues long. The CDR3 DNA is TGTGCCAGCAGTGAAGGCGGAGTCCATCAGCCCCAGCATTTT. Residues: CASSEGGVHQPQHF.

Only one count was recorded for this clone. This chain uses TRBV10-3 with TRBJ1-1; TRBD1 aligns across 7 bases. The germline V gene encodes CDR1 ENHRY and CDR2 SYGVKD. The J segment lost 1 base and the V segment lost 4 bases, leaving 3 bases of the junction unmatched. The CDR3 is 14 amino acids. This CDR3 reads CAISVRGPNTEAFF. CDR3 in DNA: TGTGCCATCAGTGTGAGGGGGCCGAACACTGAAGCTTTCTTT.

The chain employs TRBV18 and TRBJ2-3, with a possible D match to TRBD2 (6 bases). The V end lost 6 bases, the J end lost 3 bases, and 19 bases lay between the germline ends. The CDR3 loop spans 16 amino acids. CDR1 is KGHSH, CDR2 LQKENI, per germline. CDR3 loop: CASSLGAGLRTDTQYF. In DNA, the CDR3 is TGTGCCAGCTCCCTCGGGGCGGGGCTACGGACAGATACGCAGTATTTT.

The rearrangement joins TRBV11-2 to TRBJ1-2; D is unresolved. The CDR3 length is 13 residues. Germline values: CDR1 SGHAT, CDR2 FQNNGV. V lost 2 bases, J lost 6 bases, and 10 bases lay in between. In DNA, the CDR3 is TGTGCCAGCAGCTTACTGGCCCGTGATGGCTACACCTTC. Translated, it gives CASSLLARDGYTF.

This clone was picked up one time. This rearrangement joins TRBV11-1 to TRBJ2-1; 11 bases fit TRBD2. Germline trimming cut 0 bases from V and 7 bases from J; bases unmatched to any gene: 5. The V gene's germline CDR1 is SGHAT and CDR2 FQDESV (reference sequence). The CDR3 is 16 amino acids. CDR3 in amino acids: CASSLAPLAGGNEQFF. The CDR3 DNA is TGTGCCAGCAGCTTAGCCCCGCTAGCGGGGGGAAATGAGCAGTTCTTC.

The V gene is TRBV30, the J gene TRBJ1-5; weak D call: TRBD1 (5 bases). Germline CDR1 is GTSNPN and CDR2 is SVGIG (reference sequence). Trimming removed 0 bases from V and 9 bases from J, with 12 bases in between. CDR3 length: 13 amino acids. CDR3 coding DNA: TGTGCCTGGAGTGTGCGTACAGGCGGGCCCCAGCATTTT. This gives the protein CAWSVRTGGPQHF.